This T cell receptor beta chain stems from a study of a mutant IDH1 vaccine in newly diagnosed glioma. Study information: Treated patients, averaging 40.4 years, were roughly 62% male and approximately 38% female. The therapy given earlier, which was standard therapy, consisted of radiotherapy, temozolomide, or both, and most of the patients received both. Study-level results: With respect to changes in top peripheral T cell clonotypes, pseudoprogression seemed unrelated.

Time point of the sample: baseline, week 1 (first vaccination visit). The treatment here: pre-vaccination baseline after standard-of-care therapy. New IDH1-mutant, ATRX-lost WHO grade 3 or 4 astrocytomas occurred in donors. V lost 4 bases to trimming and J lost 7 bases; unmatched junction nucleotides: 2. This CDR3 is built from 13 residues. Germline CDR1 SNHLY, CDR2 FYNNEI. As regards this clone: Its antigen is currently unknown.

Assay used: immunoSEQ multiplex PCR; TCRdb lists only in-frame clones, some missing. The table has tens of thousands of clones, approximately 85% seen once. The sample was PBMCs, taken from a glioma patient treated with radiotherapy, temozolomide or both. The sequence came from a man aged 50-59 years with glioma. The genes are TRBV2 and TRBJ1-5; TRBD1 agrees at 9 bases. As DNA, the CDR3 is TGTGCCAGCAGTGGGGACAGGGACCAGCCCCAGCATTTT. It encodes CASSGDRDQPQHF.